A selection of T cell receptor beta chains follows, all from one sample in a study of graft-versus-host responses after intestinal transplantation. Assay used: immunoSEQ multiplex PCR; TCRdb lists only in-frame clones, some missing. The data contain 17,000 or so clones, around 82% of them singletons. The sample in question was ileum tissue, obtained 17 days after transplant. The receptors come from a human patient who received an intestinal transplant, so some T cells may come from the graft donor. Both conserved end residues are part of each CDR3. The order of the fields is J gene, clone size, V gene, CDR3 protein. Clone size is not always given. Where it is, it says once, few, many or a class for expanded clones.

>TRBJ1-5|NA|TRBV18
CASSPPVRDSNQPQHF
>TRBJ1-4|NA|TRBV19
CASSITRRNEKLFF
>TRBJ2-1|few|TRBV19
CASSIISGSDNEQFF
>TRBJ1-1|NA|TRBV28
CASSAAGTGGTEAFF
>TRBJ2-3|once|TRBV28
CASSSPGSTDTQYF
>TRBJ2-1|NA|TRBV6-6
CASSHLTGFNEQFF
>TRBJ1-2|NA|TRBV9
CASSLGREWYGYTF
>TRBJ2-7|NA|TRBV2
CASSWTSGRAVKRREQYF
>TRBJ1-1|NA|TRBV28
CASSLVAGRTEAFF
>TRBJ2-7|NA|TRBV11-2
CASSSLTSPSSYEQYF
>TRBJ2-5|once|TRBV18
CASSYGGQTQYF